The present T cell receptor (beta chain) was sequenced within a study of T cell clonality in common variable immunodeficiency. The CDR3 extends over 15 amino acids. Losses at the gene ends were 3 bases for V and 8 bases for J; bases not matched to a gene: 8. Per germline, CDR1 KGHSH and CDR2 LQKENI. This clone was detected many times. The antigen is unknown. Coverage ceases 3 residues before the CDR3 finishes, and the germline J gene fills in the end. Equal genomic DNA amounts from CVID and control samples were sequenced. The data were produced by immunoSEQ multiplex PCR, yet TCRdb's version contains in-frame clones alone and is incomplete. Reported are 55,000 or so clones, none seen only once; the ten largest carry under 6.5%. Findings of the study overall: Shared TCRbeta clones were fewer between CVID subjects than controls. T cell subpopulation sequencing would be needed to explain CVID clonality. CVID subjects showed higher TCRbeta clonality than healthy controls.

V is TRBV18 and J is TRBJ2-2, with TRBD1 matching 8 bases. Source material: peripheral blood mononuclear cells. This receptor was taken from a person aged 18 to 75 in good health. The part of the CDR3 DNA that was read is TGTGCCAGCTCACCGTTGCAGGGGGCGCCGGGGGAG. Its translation: CASSPLQGAPGE. From start to end, the CDR3 is CASSPLQGAPGELFF.